Listed below are T cell receptor beta chains from one sample, sequenced in a study of T cells in Graves' hyperthyroidism and ophthalmopathy. TCRdb re-called the multiplex PCR reads with MiXCR, one entry per CDR3 protein. The sample holds a few hundred thousand distinct CDR3 sequences; 15% to 20% are singletons and the top ten take around 16%. Material: blood. These receptors came from a woman between 40 and 50 years old with Graves' ophthalmopathy. Both conserved end residues are part of each CDR3. The D gene is left open where the match is weak. Size is stated for part of the rows, as once, few or many counts, or as a class when the clone is expanded.

V	size	D	J	DNA	CDR3
TRBV27	many	-	TRBJ2-7	TGTGCCAGCAGTATCCTCCCCAGGGACGAGCAGTACTTC	CASSILPRDEQYF
TRBV5-5	many	-	TRBJ2-7	TGTGCCAGCAGCTTTTATTTTACTAGCCAGACCTACGAGCAGTACTTC	CASSFYFTSQTYEQYF
TRBV5-6	many	TRBD1	TRBJ2-7	TGTGCCAGCAGGCGAACCGGGACAGGGTCCCACGAGCAGTACTTC	CASRRTGTGSHEQYF
TRBV28	many	-	TRBJ2-2	TGTGCCAGCAGTTTACAGGGGGGAACCGGGGAGCTGTTTTTT	CASSLQGGTGELFF
TRBV9	-	TRBD1	TRBJ2-7	TGTGCCAGCAGCCCCCGGGGGGACAGGGGATACGAGCAGTACTTC	CASSPRGDRGYEQYF
TRBV19	many	-	TRBJ2-2	TGTGCCAGTAGTCCGGGGGTTAACACCGGGGAGCTGTTTTTT	CASSPGVNTGELFF
TRBV28	many	TRBD2	TRBJ2-7	TGTGCCAGCAGTGGGGGACTAGGGTTCTACGAGCAGTACTTC	CASSGGLGFYEQYF
TRBV9	many	TRBD1	TRBJ1-1	TGTGCCAGCAGCCTTTCAGGGGGACAGACAGAGACTTTCTTT	CASSLSGGQTETFF
TRBV4-1	-	-	TRBJ2-1	TGCGCCAGCAGCCAAGATGAGACGGGAGCTGGCGGTGAGCAGTTCTTC	CASSQDETGAGGEQFF
TRBV5-1	few	-	TRBJ1-5	TGCGCCAGCAGCTTGTGGGGTTATAGCAATCAGCCCCAGCATTTT	CASSLWGYSNQPQHF
TRBV19	many	TRBD2	TRBJ2-4	TGTGCCAGTCGCGAGCGGGGGGAGTTTAGGGTTCAGTACTTC	CASRERGEFRVQYF
TRBV27	-	-	TRBJ2-7	TGTGCCAGCAGTTCAGTCGTCTGGAATCGGGACGAGCAGTACTTC	CASSSVVWNRDEQYF
TRBV28	many	-	TRBJ2-5	TGTGCCAGCAGTTTTCTGCTACGGGGGAAGACCCAGTACTTC	CASSFLLRGKTQYF
TRBV4-3	few	TRBD2	TRBJ2-7	TGCGCCAGCAGCCAAGGGGGACTAGCGGGAGACGAGCAGTACTTC	CASSQGGLAGDEQYF
TRBV30	many	-	TRBJ2-2	TGTGCCTGCTACACCGGGGAGCTGTTTTTT	CACYTGELFF
TRBV12-3/TRBV12-4	-	TRBD2	TRBJ2-7	TGTGCCAGCAGTTTGAGCGGGGGGGCGGAGGAGCAGTACTTC	CASSLSGGAEEQYF
TRBV29-1	many	-	TRBJ1-2	TGCAGCGTAGGAGGGGACTATGGCTACACCTTC	CSVGGDYGYTF
TRBV5-1	many	TRBD1	TRBJ2-7	TGCGCCAGCAGCGACTCCGACAGGGTCTCCTACGAGCAGTACTTC	CASSDSDRVSYEQYF
TRBV29-1	many	TRBD2	TRBJ2-7	TGCAGCGCAGGGACTAGCAACTCCTACGAGCAGTACTTC	CSAGTSNSYEQYF
TRBV14	many	-	TRBJ2-5	TGTGCCAGCAGCCAAGTGTCACTAGAGACCCAGTACTTC	CASSQVSLETQYF
TRBV6-2/TRBV6-3	many	-	TRBJ2-2	TGTGCCAGCACCCCAAGGGGGACCGGGGAGCTGTTTTTT	CASTPRGTGELFF
TRBV2	many	-	TRBJ1-5	TGTGCCAGCACCACTTATAGCAATCAGCCCCAGCATTTT	CASTTYSNQPQHF
TRBV6-2/TRBV6-3	many	-	TRBJ1-1	TGTGCCAGCAGTTACACGGGGTTGAACACTGAAGCTTTCTTT	CASSYTGLNTEAFF
TRBV15	many	-	TRBJ1-5	TGTGCCACCAGCGGCGACAGAAGTAGCAATCAGCCCCAGCATTTT	CATSGDRSSNQPQHF
TRBV13	many	-	TRBJ2-7	TGTGCCAGCAGCTTCCGCGGCGGGACGTCCTACGAGCAGTACTTC	CASSFRGGTSYEQYF
TRBV6-1	-	-	TRBJ1-3	TGTGCCAGCAAAGGGGAGTACGGATTGCCTTCTGGAAACACCATATATTTT	CASKGEYGLPSGNTIYF
TRBV12-3/TRBV12-4	many	TRBD2	TRBJ2-7	TGTGCCAGCAGTCTGCGGGAGTACGAGCAGTACTTC	CASSLREYEQYF
TRBV20-1	many	-	TRBJ1-1	TGCAGTGCCGTCGCCAGGACACCTAACACTGAAGCTTTCTTT	CSAVARTPNTEAFF
TRBV11-1	many	TRBD1	TRBJ2-7	TGTGCCAGCAGCTTAGTGTGGGGGTTAGGACAGGGGATCTACGAGCAGTACTTC	CASSLVWGLGQGIYEQYF
TRBV20-1	-	TRBD2	TRBJ2-5	TGCAGTGCGCCGGTCCCGGGACTAGCGGAAGAGACCCAGTACTTC	CSAPVPGLAEETQYF
TRBV11-2	many	TRBD1	TRBJ1-2	TGTGCCAGCAGCCTAACCCAAACCGGGACAGGGGTCTCTGGCTACACCTTC	CASSLTQTGTGVSGYTF
TRBV6-5	many	-	TRBJ2-7	TGTGCCAGCAGTTACGGTGACGGCAGCATTACTTCCTACGAGCAGTACTTC	CASSYGDGSITSYEQYF
TRBV28	many	TRBD2	TRBJ2-2	TGTGCCACCACTACCCTAGCGGGATACACCGGGGAGCTGTTTTTT	CATTTLAGYTGELFF
TRBV2	-	TRBD1	TRBJ2-4	TGTGCCAGCAGTCTAAGACAGGGGGGCAAAAACATTCAGTACTTC	CASSLRQGGKNIQYF
TRBV30	many	-	TRBJ1-1	TGTGCCTGGGAAATCAACAGGAACACTGAAGCTTTCTTT	CAWEINRNTEAFF
TRBV24-1	many	TRBD2	TRBJ2-3	TGTGCCACCACGGGGGGAATCACAGATACGCAGTATTTT	CATTGGITDTQYF
TRBV6-2/TRBV6-3	-	-	TRBJ2-7	TGTGCCAGCAGTTACCTTGCGGGGAGTTGGGAGCAGTACTTC	CASSYLAGSWEQYF
TRBV7-2	many	-	TRBJ2-3	TGTGCCAGCAGCTTAGCCCGTTTAGCTACTAGCACAGATACGCAGTATTTT	CASSLARLATSTDTQYF
TRBV6-5	once	-	TRBJ2-7	TGTGCCAGCAGTTACCTCCCGCTGGGAGGGGGATCCTACGAGCAGTACTTC	CASSYLPLGGGSYEQYF
TRBV7-6	many	-	TRBJ2-5	TGTGCCAGCAGCTTAATTGCTAGCAGACAAGAGACCCAGTACTTC	CASSLIASRQETQYF
TRBV10-1	many	-	TRBJ2-5	TGCGCCAGCAGTGAGCGGACCCGAGAGACCCAGTACTTC	CASSERTRETQYF
TRBV9	many	TRBD2	TRBJ2-7	TGTGCCAGCAGCTCAGGACTAGCGGAGACTTACGAGCAGTACTTC	CASSSGLAETYEQYF
TRBV27	many	-	TRBJ1-1	TGTGCCAGCAGTTTAACCGGGGTTGACGAAGCTTTCTTT	CASSLTGVDEAFF
TRBV28	-	TRBD1	TRBJ1-2	TGTGCCAGCAGTCTGGGACAGTTCGATGGCTACACCTTC	CASSLGQFDGYTF
TRBV11-1	many	-	TRBJ2-2	TGTGCCAGCAGCTTAGTCTTCGGGCAGGCGAACACCGGGGAGCTGTTTTTT	CASSLVFGQANTGELFF
TRBV12-3/TRBV12-4	many	-	TRBJ1-3	TGTGCCAGCACCCCCTCGGGAAACACCATATATTTT	CASTPSGNTIYF
TRBV24-1	once	TRBD2	TRBJ2-5	TGTGCCACCAGTGCTCCCGGACTAGGAGAGACCCAGTACTTC	CATSAPGLGETQYF
TRBV6-4	-	-	TRBJ1-5	TGTGCCAGCAGTGACCTTAACCGCGGACCAACTAGCAATCAGCCCCAGCATTTT	CASSDLNRGPTSNQPQHF
TRBV30	few	-	TRBJ1-2	TGTGCCTCTGTGGGTGTGGATGGCTACACCTTC	CASVGVDGYTF
TRBV9	-	TRBD1	TRBJ2-7	TGTGCCAGCAGCGTAGGACAGGGGGCGGGGTTCTACGAGCAGTACTTC	CASSVGQGAGFYEQYF
TRBV28	many	-	TRBJ2-7	TGTGCCAGCATCCAGGGGACCCCCTACGAGCAGTACTTC	CASIQGTPYEQYF
TRBV29-1	many	-	TRBJ1-1	TGCAGCGTCGAATACCAATGGGACACTGAAGCTTTCTTT	CSVEYQWDTEAFF
TRBV12-3/TRBV12-4	many	-	TRBJ1-5	TGTGCCAGCAGTTTAGGGGCCAGGGGAGGCAATCAGCCCCAGCATTTT	CASSLGARGGNQPQHF
TRBV27	many	TRBD2	TRBJ2-2	TGTGCCAGCCTAACCGGGACTAGCGGGACCGGGGAGCTGTTTTTT	CASLTGTSGTGELFF
TRBV6-5	few	-	TRBJ1-1	TGTGCCAGCAGTTCGGGGAAAGGGACGGGAACTGAAGCTTTCTTT	CASSSGKGTGTEAFF
TRBV7-2	many	TRBD2	TRBJ2-7	TGTGCCAGCAGCCCAAAGGCGGGAGGAAGTACCGAGCAGTACTTC	CASSPKAGGSTEQYF
TRBV19	many	-	TRBJ1-1	TGTGCCAGTAGAATACCAGTCCCGGGCACTGAAGCTTTCTTT	CASRIPVPGTEAFF
TRBV28	many	-	TRBJ1-3	TGTGCCAGCAGTTTTGAACTTTACTCTGGAAACACCATATATTTT	CASSFELYSGNTIYF
TRBV24-1	many	TRBD2	TRBJ2-2	TGTGCCACCAGTGATAGACTAGCGGCGAACACCGGGGAGCTGTTTTTT	CATSDRLAANTGELFF